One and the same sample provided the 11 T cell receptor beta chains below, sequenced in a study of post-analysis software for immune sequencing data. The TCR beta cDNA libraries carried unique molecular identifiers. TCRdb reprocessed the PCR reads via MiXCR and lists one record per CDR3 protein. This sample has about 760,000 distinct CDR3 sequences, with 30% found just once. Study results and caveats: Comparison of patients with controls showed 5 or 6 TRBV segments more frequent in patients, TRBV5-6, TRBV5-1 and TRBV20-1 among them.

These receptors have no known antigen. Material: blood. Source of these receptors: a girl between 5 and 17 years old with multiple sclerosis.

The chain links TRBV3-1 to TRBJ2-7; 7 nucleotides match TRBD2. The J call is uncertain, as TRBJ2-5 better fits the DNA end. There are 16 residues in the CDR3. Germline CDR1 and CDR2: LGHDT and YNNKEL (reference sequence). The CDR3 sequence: CASSQEWSVGGETQYF. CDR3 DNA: TGTGCCAGCAGCCAAGAATGGTCGGTGGGAGGGGAGACCCAGTACTTC.

CDR3 in DNA: TGTGCCAGCAGTTACGGGGGGCGGCGCACCGGGGAGCTGTTTTTT. Protein product: CASSYGGRRTGELFF. V gene TRBV6-5 combines with J gene TRBJ2-2; D tentatively reads TRBD1 or TRBD2 (6 bases each). CDR1 is MNHEY and CDR2 is SVGAGI in the germline V gene. This CDR3 has 15 amino acids. The ends were cut back, 2 bases at V and 4 bases at J, with 11 bases in the middle.

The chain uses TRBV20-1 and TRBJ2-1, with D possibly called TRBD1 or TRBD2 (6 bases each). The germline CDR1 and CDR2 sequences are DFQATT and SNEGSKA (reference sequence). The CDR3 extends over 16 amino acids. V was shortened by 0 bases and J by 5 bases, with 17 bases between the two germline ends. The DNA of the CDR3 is TGCAGTGCTAGAGATCCTAGGGGAGGACAGCACAATGAGCAGTTCTTC. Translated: CSARDPRGGQHNEQFF.

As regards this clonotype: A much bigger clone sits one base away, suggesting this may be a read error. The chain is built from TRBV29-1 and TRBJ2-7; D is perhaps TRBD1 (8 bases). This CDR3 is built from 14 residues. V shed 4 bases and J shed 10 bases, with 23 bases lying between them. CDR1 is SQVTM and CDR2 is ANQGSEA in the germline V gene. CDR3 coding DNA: TGCAGCGTTGCGGTGTCAGGGGGCCGGGAGGCCCAGTACTTC. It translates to CSVAVSGGREAQYF.

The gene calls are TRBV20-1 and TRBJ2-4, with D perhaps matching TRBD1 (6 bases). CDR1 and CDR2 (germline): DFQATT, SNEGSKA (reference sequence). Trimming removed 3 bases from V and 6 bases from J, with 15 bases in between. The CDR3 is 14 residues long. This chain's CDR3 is CSARLQGEGNIQYF. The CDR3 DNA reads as TGCAGTGCTAGGTTACAGGGAGAGGGAAACATTCAGTACTTC.

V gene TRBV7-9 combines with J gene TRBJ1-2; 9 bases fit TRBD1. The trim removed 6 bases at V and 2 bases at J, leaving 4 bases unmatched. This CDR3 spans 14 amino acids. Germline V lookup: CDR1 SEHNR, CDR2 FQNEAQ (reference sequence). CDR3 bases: TGTGCCAGCAGATCAGGGACAGGGAACTATGGCTACACCTTC. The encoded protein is CASRSGTGNYGYTF.

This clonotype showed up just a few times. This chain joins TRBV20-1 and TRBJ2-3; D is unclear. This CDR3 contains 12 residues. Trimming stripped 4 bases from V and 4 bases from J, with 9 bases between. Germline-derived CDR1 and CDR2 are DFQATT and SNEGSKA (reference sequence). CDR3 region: CSANRNPDTQYF. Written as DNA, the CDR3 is TGCAGTGCTAACCGGAACCCAGATACGCAGTATTTT.

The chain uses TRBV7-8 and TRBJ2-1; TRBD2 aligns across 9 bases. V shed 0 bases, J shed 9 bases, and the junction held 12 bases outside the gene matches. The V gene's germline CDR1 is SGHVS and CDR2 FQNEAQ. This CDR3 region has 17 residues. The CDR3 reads CASSLAVRSGSFTEQFF. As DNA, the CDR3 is TGTGCCAGCAGCTTAGCGGTGCGTAGCGGGAGTTTCACTGAGCAGTTCTTC.

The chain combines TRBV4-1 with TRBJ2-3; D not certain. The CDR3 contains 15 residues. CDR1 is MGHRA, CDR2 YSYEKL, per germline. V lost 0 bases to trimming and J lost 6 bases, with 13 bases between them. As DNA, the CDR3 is TGCGCCAGCAGCCAAGATGGTAGTAGTATGGATACGCAGTATTTT. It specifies CASSQDGSSMDTQYF.

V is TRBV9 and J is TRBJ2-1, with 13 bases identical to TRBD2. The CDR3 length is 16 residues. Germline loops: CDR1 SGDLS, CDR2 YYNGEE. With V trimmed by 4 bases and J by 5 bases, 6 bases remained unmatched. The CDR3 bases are TGTGCCAGCAGCACCCGGACTAGCGGGGGCAACAATGAGCAGTTCTTC. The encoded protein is CASSTRTSGGNNEQFF.

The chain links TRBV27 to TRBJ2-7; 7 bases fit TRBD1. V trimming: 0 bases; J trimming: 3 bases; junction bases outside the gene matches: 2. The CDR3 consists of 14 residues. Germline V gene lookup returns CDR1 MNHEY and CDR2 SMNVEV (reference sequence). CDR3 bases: TGTGCCAGCAGTTTATCACGACAGGGCTACGAGCAGTACTTC. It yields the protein CASSLSRQGYEQYF.